These T cell receptor beta chains were read from a single sample in a study of tumor-infiltrating lymphocytes in primary liver carcinoma. TCRdb passed the multiplex PCR reads through MiXCR, listing each CDR3 protein once. This table holds around 120,000 distinct CDR3 sequences, about 68% found once. Sequencing was done on a sample of liver tumor tissue from sampling region 1. The origin of the receptors is a woman aged 55-70 years with primary liver carcinoma and hepatitis B virus infection. Each CDR3 is given with its conserved first and last residue. D genes are given only for firm matches. Where a row states a size, it is once, few, many or the class of an expanded clone; other rows omit it.

abundance,j_gene,d_gene,v_gene,CDR3nt,CDR3aa
many,TRBJ2-3,-,TRBV5-6,TGTGCCAGTGGGTCGGAAGAGAGGACTAGCACAGATACGCAGTATTTT,CASGSEERTSTDTQYF
-,TRBJ2-1,TRBD1,TRBV11-2,TGTGCCAGCAGCCCCGCACCCGGGACAGGGAACTATGATGAGCAGTTCTTC,CASSPAPGTGNYDEQFF
-,TRBJ2-1,-,TRBV28,TGTGCCAGCACCTTTTCAGGTGGACAAGCGGACGGGGTATACAATGAGCAGTTCTTC,CASTFSGGQADGVYNEQFF
-,TRBJ2-3,TRBD2,TRBV11-3,TGTGCCAGCAGCTTAGGACTAGGGGGACTAGGTATGCAGTATTTT,CASSLGLGGLGMQYF
-,TRBJ1-2,-,TRBV2,TGTGCCAGCAGCCCTCCTGGGAGGGATGTGGGCTATGGCTACACCTTC,CASSPPGRDVGYGYTF
few,TRBJ2-1,TRBD2,TRBV5-5,TGTGCCAGCAGCTTGGCCGGGACTAGCGGGATGGGGAGCTCCTACAAAGAGCAGTTCTTC,CASSLAGTSGMGSSYKEQFF
-,TRBJ1-1,-,TRBV2,TGTGCCAGCAGTGAACGGGAGACTGAAGCTTTCTTT,CASSERETEAFF
-,TRBJ2-7,TRBD1,TRBV11-2,TGTGCAAGCAGCCTCCAGGGGGCCGAGCTGTACTTC,CASSLQGAELYF
many,TRBJ2-2,TRBD1,TRBV10-2,TGCGCCAGCAGTGAAGGGACAGTGTTCTCGGGGGAGCTGTTTTTT,CASSEGTVFSGELFF
many,TRBJ2-1,-,TRBV29-1,TGCAGCGTTGAAGATCGGGGTCTTAAGGAGCAGTTCTTC,CSVEDRGLKEQFF
many,TRBJ2-1,-,TRBV6-2/TRBV6-3,TGTGCCAGCAGCTACAGATTCAATGAGCAGTTCTTC,CASSYRFNEQFF
many,TRBJ2-2,-,TRBV5-1,TGTGCCAGCAGTTTAGGGGGGAACACCGGGGAGCTGTTTTTT,CASSLGGNTGELFF
-,TRBJ2-7,-,TRBV29-1,TGCAGTGTCGGAGGGGGGCAGGGGGCCTACGAGCAGTACTTC,CSVGGGQGAYEQYF
-,TRBJ2-1,TRBD1,TRBV11-3,TGTACCAGCAGCTTAACAGGGGCCTACAATGAGCAGATTTTC,CTSSLTGAYNEQIF
once,TRBJ2-1,-,TRBV12-3/TRBV12-4,TGTGCCATCAGTTTCAACAATGAGCAGTTCTTC,CAISFNNEQFF
many,TRBJ2-7,-,TRBV28,TGTGCCAGCAGCTTGACAGGCGTCGGGGAGCAGTACTTC,CASSLTGVGEQYF
once,TRBJ2-2,-,TRBV5-4,TGTACCTGCAGCTCATACACCGGGGAGCTGTTTTTT,CTCSSYTGELFF
-,TRBJ2-1,-,TRBV21-1,TGTGCCAGCAGCAAAGCCGAGGGACTAGCCAACAATGAGCAGCTCTTC,CASSKAEGLANNEQLF
once,TRBJ2-7,TRBD1,TRBV11-3,TGTGCCAACACCACCCCTGGGACAGGGGGAGAGCAGTACTTC,CANTTPGTGGEQYF
many,TRBJ2-1,TRBD1,TRBV5-4,TGTGCCAGCAGAAACACACCGGGACAGGGTAGTCGCAATGAGCAGTTCTTC,CASRNTPGQGSRNEQFF
few,TRBJ1-2,-,TRBV20-1,TGCAGTGCTAGATCCCGACAGAGTCCGGGGGACTATGGCTACACCTTC,CSARSRQSPGDYGYTF
few,TRBJ2-7,TRBD1,TRBV7-8,TGTGCCAGCAGCTCAGGGGGGAGACAGGGGGCCTACGAGCAGTACTTC,CASSSGGRQGAYEQYF
-,TRBJ1-1,TRBD1,TRBV28,TGTGCCAGCAGTTTACCGGACAGGGTACGGACTGAAGCTTTCTTT,CASSLPDRVRTEAFF
many,TRBJ2-7,-,TRBV11-3,TGTGCCAGCAGTAGTGGCGGTTCCCGCAACGAGCAGTACTTC,CASSSGGSRNEQYF
-,TRBJ2-2,-,TRBV11-2,TGTGCTAGCAGCGGCGGACGCAACACTAACACCGGGGAGCTGTTTTTT,CASSGGRNTNTGELFF
-,TRBJ2-5,-,TRBV29-1,TGCAGTGTCACCGGGACTGCTCGCGAGATCCAGTACTTT,CSVTGTAREIQYF
-,TRBJ1-2,-,TRBV20-1,TGCAGTGCAGCCGTCCCAGGTCCCCAGGATGGCTACACCTTC,CSAAVPGPQDGYTF
-,TRBJ2-7,-,TRBV11-1,TGTGTCAGTAGCTTACCGGAAAACTACAAACAGTACTTC,CVSSLPENYKQYF
-,TRBJ2-1,-,TRBV11-2,TGTGTCACCAGCTTAACATCACCGTCCATGGGGGAGCAGCTCTTC,CVTSLTSPSMGEQLF
many,TRBJ2-7,TRBD1,TRBV14,TGTGCCAGCAGCCCGGGGACAGGGGGCTACGAGCAGTACTTC,CASSPGTGGYEQYF
-,TRBJ1-2,-,TRBV11-2,TGTGCCGGCAGCCAAGTCCTGGTGGAAAGGGATGGCTACACCTTC,CAGSQVLVERDGYTF
-,TRBJ2-2,-,TRBV6-4,TGTGCAAGCAGTGATCGTCCAGAGCCCACCGGGGAGCTGTTTTTT,CASSDRPEPTGELFF
many,TRBJ2-1,TRBD2,TRBV29-1,TGCAGCGTTGCAGCGGGAGTGGTAGGTGAGCAGTTCTTC,CSVAAGVVGEQFF
few,TRBJ2-2,-,TRBV11-2,TGTGCCAGCAGCATAGACCCCGAAGGGGCGAACACCGTGGAGCTGTTTTTT,CASSIDPEGANTVELFF
-,TRBJ2-5,TRBD2,TRBV27,TGTGCCAGCAGTCGACGACTAGCGGGAGGGGAGACCCAGTACTTC,CASSRRLAGGETQYF
many,TRBJ1-1,-,TRBV2,TGTGCCAGCAGTGTGGGAGCCACTGAAGCTTTCTTT,CASSVGATEAFF
-,TRBJ1-5,TRBD1,TRBV28,TGTGCCAGCAGCGCGTCCAGGGGGAATCAGCCCCAGCATTTT,CASSASRGNQPQHF
few,TRBJ1-2,-,TRBV30,TGTGCCTGGAGTGTACAGACCTCCTTTAACTATGGCTACACCTTC,CAWSVQTSFNYGYTF
few,TRBJ2-5,-,TRBV29-1,TGCAGCGTTGGGGGTAGCCGGGAGACCCAGTACTTC,CSVGGSRETQYF
-,TRBJ2-7,TRBD2,TRBV2,TGTGCCAGCCTCGGACTAGCGGGAGGGTACGAGCAGTACTTC,CASLGLAGGYEQYF
-,TRBJ1-1,-,TRBV28,TGTGCCAGCAGGAAAAGGGGAACTGAAGCTTTCTTT,CASRKRGTEAFF
many,TRBJ2-7,-,TRBV4-1,TGCGCCAGCAGCCAAGAAGGTCGGGACTACGAGCAGTACTTC,CASSQEGRDYEQYF
many,TRBJ1-2,-,TRBV30,TGTGCCTGGAGCCGGGACATCCTGGATGGCTACACCTTC,CAWSRDILDGYTF
many,TRBJ2-1,TRBD2,TRBV11-2,TGTGCCAGCAGCTTAGTATTGGCGGGAGGGTCCGGCCCACTTGAGCAGTTCTTC,CASSLVLAGGSGPLEQFF
-,TRBJ2-3,TRBD2,TRBV11-1,TGTGCCAGCAGCTTATGGCAATGTGCGGGAGAGTCTCGCTTT,CASSLWQCAGESRF
-,TRBJ2-3,TRBD2,TRBV11-2,TGTGCCAGCAGCCTCGGACTAGGACGCACAAATACCCAGTATTTT,CASSLGLGRTNTQYF
-,TRBJ1-3,-,TRBV10-3,TGTGCCATCAGTGGTCAGCGTGGTTCTGGAAACACCATATATTTT,CAISGQRGSGNTIYF
many,TRBJ2-1,-,TRBV4-2,TGTGCCACCCAGCCGCGGCTGGCCTCCTACAATGAGCAGTTCTTC,CATQPRLASYNEQFF
-,TRBJ2-7,TRBD2,TRBV4-1,TGCGCCAGCAGCCATCCAAGTGGTAGTAGCGGGAGATCCTACGAGCAGTACTTC,CASSHPSGSSGRSYEQYF
once,TRBJ2-1,TRBD2,TRBV11-2,TGTGTCAGCAACTTATATCCGGGGCTAGCGGGACAGTTCTTC,CVSNLYPGLAGQFF
many,TRBJ2-2,-,TRBV29-1,TGCAGCGTTGTCGGCAGGGGGGTTACCGGGGAGCTGTTTTTT,CSVVGRGVTGELFF
-,TRBJ2-2,TRBD1,TRBV4-2,TGTGCCAACAGCCGGACAGGGGCCGGGGAACTGTTTTTT,CANSRTGAGELFF
-,TRBJ2-7,TRBD2,TRBV12-3/TRBV12-4,TGTGCCAGCAGTTTGTCAGCGGGGGTCTACGGGCGGTACTTC,CASSLSAGVYGRYF
-,TRBJ2-2,-,TRBV11-1,TGTGCCAGCAGCCTATTTGCGATTGGGGCGAACACCAGGGAGCTGTTTTTT,CASSLFAIGANTRELFF